This entry lists 17 T cell receptor beta chains sequenced from one sample in a study of blood T cell repertoires in COVID-19. Libraries were prepared by immunoSEQ multiplex PCR; TCRdb keeps only in-frame clonotypes and omits some of them. The sample lists about 61,000 clones; around 89% were seen once. Sample: peripheral blood. The source is a human donor in a cohort sampled during active COVID-19.

This chain links TRBV20-1 with TRBJ2-7; 8 positions match TRBD1. This CDR3 region has 11 residues. The V gene's germline CDR1 is DFQATT and CDR2 SNEGSKA (reference sequence). V was clipped by 4 bases and J by 7 bases; unmatched bases: 3. Here the CDR3 reads CSAKTGVEQYF. The CDR3 DNA reads TGCAGTGCTAAGACAGGGGTGGAGCAGTACTTC.

CDR3 in DNA: TGTGCCAGCAGTTACGGGTCGGGAGGCTACACCTTC. It encodes CASSYGSGGYTF. The V and J genes are TRBV28 and TRBJ1-2; D not certain. Germline CDR1 reads MDHEN; CDR2 reads SYDVKM. The CDR3 length is 12 residues. V lost 4 bases, J lost 8 bases, and 11 bases lay in between.

The V gene is TRBV7-2, the J gene TRBJ2-1, with 7 bases matching TRBD2. This CDR3 comprises 15 residues. With V trimmed by 5 bases and J by 3 bases, 7 bases remained unmatched. The V gene's germline CDR1 is SGHTA and CDR2 FQGNSA. The CDR3 sequence: CASSLLAVGYNEQFF. In DNA, the CDR3 is TGTGCCAGCAGCCTGCTAGCGGTCGGCTACAATGAGCAGTTCTTC.

The V call is TRBV4-3, the J call TRBJ2-7; D not resolved. V lost 4 bases and J 6 bases, leaving 4 bases between the germline ends. The germline CDR1 and CDR2 sequences are LGHNA and YSLEER. This CDR3 is built from 10 residues. The CDR3 region is CASSPSEQYF. The CDR3 region has the DNA TGCGCCAGCAGCCCTAGCGAGCAGTACTTC.

V is TRBV28 and J is TRBJ2-7; TRBD2 might be the D (6 bases). Germline V lookup: CDR1 MDHEN, CDR2 SYDVKM. CDR3 length: 14 amino acids. Trimming cost V 4 bases and J 7 bases, with 17 bases left between them. The CDR3 reads CASSSVTRSKEQYF. CDR3 bases: TGTGCCAGCAGTTCCGTGACTAGGTCAAAAGAGCAGTACTTC.

The gene calls are TRBV20-1 and TRBJ2-1; 10 nucleotides line up with TRBD2. The CDR3 runs 13 residues. V was pared by 3 bases and J by 6 bases, with 2 bases of the junction left unmatched. Per germline, CDR1 DFQATT and CDR2 SNEGSKA (reference sequence). CDR3 amino acids: CSASSGRSNEQFF. The CDR3 bases are TGCAGTGCTAGTAGCGGGAGGTCCAATGAGCAGTTCTTC.

This rearrangement joins TRBV9 to TRBJ2-5; D is unresolved. The CDR3 runs to 13 residues. Trimming pared 0 bases from V and 2 bases from J, leaving 5 bases between. Germline CDR1 and CDR2: SGDLS and YYNGEE. The CDR3 nucleotides are TGTGCCAGCAGCGTAGGCAGGCAAGAGACCCAGTACTTC. Translation gives CASSVGRQETQYF.

This clone showed up just once. The CDR3 sequence: CASSLVAASGNTIYF. The CDR3 DNA follows: TGTGCCAGCAGCTTAGTAGCGGCATCAGGAAACACCATATATTTT. V and J are TRBV11-2 and TRBJ1-3, with D unclear. Trimming cost V 1 base and J 4 bases, with 11 bases left between them. The germline V gene has CDR1 SGHAT and CDR2 FQNNGV. The CDR3 extends over 15 amino acids.

This sequence joins TRBV3-1 (or the pseudogene TRBV3-2) and TRBJ1-2, with TRBD1 matching over 8 bases. This CDR3 contains 16 residues. Germline CDR1 and CDR2: LGHDT and YNNKEL (reference sequence). Losses at the gene ends were 3 bases for V and 2 bases for J; bases not matched to a gene: 8. In DNA, the CDR3 is TGTGCCAGCAGCCAGGCAGGGGGCCTATACAACTATGGCTACACCTTC. This codes for CASSQAGGLYNYGYTF.

J is TRBJ2-7 and V is TRBV7-2; D perhaps matches TRBD1 (7 bases). The CDR3 has 16 amino acids. CDR1 is SGHTA and CDR2 is FQGNSA in the germline V gene. Trimming left V 5 bases short and J 7 bases short, with 24 bases between. The CDR3 is CASSPGGTNFLWEQYF. The CDR3 nucleotides are TGTGCCAGCAGCCCAGGGGGGACAAACTTCTTGTGGGAGCAGTACTTC. The full variable domain, completed using reference TRBV7-2 and TRBJ2-7, is GAGVSQSPSNKVTEKGKDVELRCDPISGHTALYWYRQSLGQGLEFLIYFQGNSAPDKSGLPSDRFSAERTGGSVSTLTIQRTQQEDSAVYLCASSPGGTNFLWEQYFGPGTRLTVT.

This chain connects TRBV29-1 to TRBJ1-2; D unresolved. Trimming shortened V by 4 bases and J by 6 bases, and 15 bases separated the two germline ends. CDR1 is SQVTM and CDR2 is ANQGSEA in the germline V gene. The length of the CDR3 is 13 residues. Here the CDR3 DNA reads TGCAGCGTTGGGGAGGGTCCAAGGGATGGCTACACCTTC. Translated, it gives CSVGEGPRDGYTF.

This chain connects TRBV27 to TRBJ1-1, with a weak D call TRBD1 (6 bases). CDR1 is MNHEY and CDR2 is SMNVEV in the germline V gene (reference sequence). This CDR3 region has 17 residues. The V and J ends lost 5 bases and 0 bases respectively, with 19 bases between them. DNA for the CDR3: TGTGCCAGCAGTCCCACGGAGGGGGGGTACATGAACACTGAAGCTTTCTTT. Protein sequence: CASSPTEGGYMNTEAFF.

The chain couples TRBV4-1 to TRBJ2-1; 8 bases map to TRBD2. Germline assignment: CDR1 MGHRA and CDR2 YSYEKL. The CDR3 runs 14 residues. Trimming cost V 1 base and J 9 bases; bases outside gene matches: 5. CDR3 sequence (DNA): TGCGCCAGCAGCCAAGGGGGAGCGGGGGCTGAGCAGTTCTTC. Its translation: CASSQGGAGAEQFF.

The chain employs TRBV11-2 and TRBJ2-1, with TRBD2 matching 8 bases. CDR3 length: 16 residues. V lost 5 bases, J lost 0 bases, and 6 bases stayed unmatched. Germline V gives CDR1 SGHAT, CDR2 FQNNGV. The CDR3 nucleotides read TGTGCCAGCAGCGAACTAGCGGCTAGCTCCTACAATGAGCAGTTCTTC. This encodes CASSELAASSYNEQFF. The full variable domain, its missing parts supplied by reference TRBV11-2 and TRBJ2-1, is EAGVAQSPRYKIIEKRQSVAFWCNPISGHATLYWYQQILGQGPKLLIQFQNNGVVDDSQLPKDRFSAERLKGVDSTLKIQPAKLEDSAVYLCASSELAASSYNEQFFGPGTRLTVL.

The chain has TRBV11-2 and TRBJ1-1; D gene ambiguous. Trimming took 1 base from V and 0 from J, leaving 12 bases between them. There are 16 residues in the CDR3. Germline-derived CDR1 and CDR2 are SGHAT and FQNNGV. The CDR3 loop reads CASSLASYMLNTEAFF. For the CDR3, the DNA is TGTGCCAGCAGCTTAGCCTCCTATATGTTGAACACTGAAGCTTTCTTT. The whole variable domain, filled in from reference TRBV11-2 and TRBJ1-1, reads EAGVAQSPRYKIIEKRQSVAFWCNPISGHATLYWYQQILGQGPKLLIQFQNNGVVDDSQLPKDRFSAERLKGVDSTLKIQPAKLEDSAVYLCASSLASYMLNTEAFFGQGTRLTVV.

V and J are TRBV6-5 and TRBJ2-7; possible D gene TRBD1, 5 bases. With 0 bases removed from V and 3 bases from J, the gap between germline ends came to 12 bases. Germline CDR1 MNHEY, CDR2 SVGAGI. The CDR3 totals 15 residues. In nucleotides, the CDR3 is TGTGCCAGCAGTTACTCGCAGGCAGGGAACTACGAGCAGTACTTC. Its translation: CASSYSQAGNYEQYF.

The V gene is TRBV7-8, the J gene TRBJ2-7; possible D gene TRBD1, 6 bases. From germline, CDR1 is SGHVS and CDR2 FQNEAQ. The V and J ends lost 5 bases and 5 bases respectively, with 16 bases between them. The CDR3 sequence is 14 residues long. This CDR3 reads CASSQGGVRDEQYF. The CDR3 DNA is TGTGCCAGCAGCCAAGGGGGAGTTAGGGACGAGCAGTACTTC.